The 21 T cell receptor beta chains below were found in one sample sequenced in a study of T cell repertoires in cytomegalovirus infection (dated by TCRdb to 2018 to 2020). The sequencer was an Illumina HiSeq 1500. TCRdb passed the public sequencing reads through fastp at Q25 and MiXCR, retaining productive beta sequences. A single entry per CDR3 protein holds the most common genes and DNA from its merged rows. A total of around 290,000 distinct CDR3 sequences appear in this sample, 25% of them only once. The ten biggest clones cover approximately 15% of the sample. The sequenced sample consisted of PBMCs. Source of these receptors: a human donor in good health (CMV status not recorded). Some clones in this sample may be carry-over from other donors' samples.

This clonotype was detected a few times. The chain has TRBV6-6 and TRBJ2-7; tentatively, D is TRBD2 (5 bases). The CDR3 is made up of 13 amino acids. CDR1 is MNHNY, CDR2 SVGAGI, per germline (reference sequence). V was clipped by 4 bases and J by 2 bases, with 9 bases between them. The CDR3 is CASSSGNPYEQYF. CDR3 DNA: TGTGCCAGCAGTTCGGGGAACCCCTACGAGCAGTACTTC.

The V gene is TRBV6-2 or TRBV6-3, the J gene TRBJ1-4; unclear D gene. Trimming cost V 6 bases and J 7 bases, with 18 bases left between them. In germline, CDR1 is MNHEY, CDR2 SVGEGT. CDR3 length equals 15 residues. The CDR3 reads CASRRRTEGSEKLFF. In DNA, the CDR3 is TGTGCCAGCAGAAGGAGGACGGAGGGTAGTGAAAAACTGTTTTTT.

This chain uses TRBV2 with TRBJ1-1; D not certain. CDR1 is SNHLY and CDR2 is FYNNEI in the germline V gene. The V end lost 8 bases, the J end lost 4 bases, and 17 bases lay between the germline ends. This CDR3 is built from 14 residues. CDR3 DNA sequence: TGTGCCAGCTTCGAACTTGGGTCCATCACTGAAGCTTTCTTT. Protein: CASFELGSITEAFF.

In its sample, this clonotype was seen many times. J is TRBJ2-7 and V is TRBV6-1; no definite D call. Trimming removed 10 bases at V and 3 bases at J, with 19 bases between. This CDR3 region has 14 residues. The germline V gene encodes CDR1 MNHNS and CDR2 SASEGT. DNA of the CDR3: TGTGCCACTCGACGACCCTCTAACCACTACGAGCAGTACTTC. Amino acids: CATRRPSNHYEQYF.

The chain employs TRBV5-1 and TRBJ2-3; D gene unclear. The CDR3 consists of 12 residues. The ends were cut back, 4 bases at V and 5 bases at J, with 8 bases in the middle. Germline assignment: CDR1 SGHRS and CDR2 YFSETQ. CDR3 DNA: TGCGCCAGCAGCCTACCTGGAGATACGCAGTATTTT. Translating gives CASSLPGDTQYF. Supplemented by reference TRBV5-1 and TRBJ2-3, the full variable domain reads KAGVTQTPRYLIKTRGQQVTLSCSPISGHRSVSWYQQTPGQGLQFLFEYFSETQRNKGNFPGRFSGRQFSNSRSEMNVSTLELGDSALYLCASSLPGDTQYFGPGTRLTVL.

CDR3 loop: CASRPGLAGGETQYF. DNA of the CDR3: TGTGCCAGCAGACCGGGACTAGCGGGAGGGGAGACCCAGTACTTC. The J gene is TRBJ2-5, the V gene TRBV28; 16 nucleotides agree with TRBD2. From germline, CDR1 is MDHEN and CDR2 SYDVKM. V gave up 6 bases and J gave up 5 bases; unmatched junction bases: 3. CDR3 length equals 15 residues.

This clonotype was counted a few times. The rearrangement joins TRBV7-2 to TRBJ2-5; D unclear. CDR1 and CDR2 from the germline V gene are SGHTA and FQGNSA. The CDR3 sequence is 13 residues long. V lost 2 bases to trimming and J lost 4 bases, with 8 bases between them. The CDR3 DNA is TGTGCCAGCAGCTTACAGTTTGGAGAGACCCAGTACTTC. Translation gives CASSLQFGETQYF.

Only a few counts were recorded for this clonotype. The J gene is TRBJ2-1, the V gene TRBV20-1, with D hard to call. Germline CDR1 reads DFQATT; CDR2 reads SNEGSKA (reference sequence). The CDR3 covers 15 residues. V dropped 2 bases and J dropped 5 bases, with 16 bases sitting between them. The CDR3 nucleotides are TGCAGTGCTAGAACCACAGTCGGACGGGACAATGAGCAGTTCTTC. Translating gives CSARTTVGRDNEQFF.

As to this clonotype: A much bigger clone sits one base away, suggesting this may be a read error. V is TRBV7-2 and J is TRBJ2-3; D is perhaps TRBD1 (5 bases). Trimming removed 0 bases at V and 1 base at J, with 11 bases between. The CDR3 extends over 16 amino acids. Per the germline V gene, CDR1 is SGHTA and CDR2 is FQGNSA. The CDR3 spells CASSLAGQSCTDTQYF. DNA for the CDR3: TGTGCCAGCAGCTTAGCGGGGCAGAGCTGCACAGATACGCAGTATTTT.

A few counts support this clonotype. The chain carries TRBV4-1 and TRBJ2-1; unclear D gene. Germline-derived CDR1 and CDR2 are MGHRA and YSYEKL. The CDR3 length is 16 residues. V shed 4 bases and J shed 9 bases, with 22 bases lying between them. The CDR3 DNA sequence: TGCGCCAGCAGCCGTGATGGTGGGCGAGTTTCCGGTGAGCAGTTCTTC. Translating it yields CASSRDGGRVSGEQFF.

The chain links TRBV20-1 to TRBJ2-1; D is perhaps TRBD2 (6 bases). V was trimmed by 3 bases and J by 9 bases, leaving 12 bases between them. CDR1 is DFQATT and CDR2 is SNEGSKA in the germline V gene (reference sequence). The CDR3 consists of 12 residues. As DNA, the CDR3 is TGCAGTGCTAGCGGAACGGAGGGTGAGCAGTTCTTC. Translating gives CSASGTEGEQFF.

The V call is TRBV7-2, the J call TRBJ2-7; TRBD2 aligns across 12 bases. Germline CDR1 and CDR2: SGHTA and FQGNSA. Losses at the gene ends were 5 bases for V and 3 bases for J; bases not matched to a gene: 11. The CDR3 covers 17 residues. DNA for the CDR3: TGTGCCAGCAGCCAAGGACTAGCGGGACTGGTGGGCTACGAGCAGTACTTC. This translates into CASSQGLAGLVGYEQYF.

In its sample, this clonotype was seen a few times. The chain recombines TRBV18 with TRBJ1-4; D is possibly TRBD1 (5 bases). V was clipped by 0 bases and J by 8 bases, with 10 bases between them. This CDR3 is 14 amino acids long. Germline V gene sequence: CDR1 KGHSH, CDR2 LQKENI. The CDR3 reads CASSPPTVSEKLFF. DNA of the CDR3: TGTGCCAGCTCACCACCGACAGTTAGCGAAAAACTGTTTTTT.

This clonotype occurred once. V and J are TRBV7-6 and TRBJ1-1; the D gene is possibly TRBD1 (5 bases). Germline V gives CDR1 SGHVS, CDR2 FNYEAQ. The CDR3 is 12 amino acids. V was pared by 5 bases and J by 6 bases, with 10 bases between. CDR3 nucleotides: TGTGCCAGCAGCAAAGGGGCAGCTGAAGCTTTCTTT. Translation: CASSKGAAEAFF.

This clonotype has a count of ten or more. V usage is TRBV7-9 and J usage is TRBJ1-1; no firm D call. V lost 0 bases to trimming and J lost 6 bases, with 11 bases between them. CDR1 is SEHNR, CDR2 FQNEAQ, per germline (reference sequence). The CDR3 spans 14 residues. Here the CDR3 reads CASSLATGVPEAFF. In DNA form, the CDR3 reads TGTGCCAGCAGCTTAGCGACTGGGGTCCCTGAAGCTTTCTTT.

This clonotype was seen ten or more times. V gene TRBV7-2 combines with J gene TRBJ1-2; weak D call: TRBD1 (5 bases). Deletions cut 5 bases from V and 5 bases from J, with 9 bases between. Germline V gene data show CDR1 as SGHTA and CDR2 as FQGNSA. There are 12 residues in the CDR3. The CDR3 here is CASSPAGYGYTF. The CDR3 nucleotides read TGTGCCAGCAGCCCGGCAGGGTATGGCTACACCTTC. The variable domain in full, completed from reference TRBV7-2 and TRBJ1-2, reads GAGVSQSPSNKVTEKGKDVELRCDPISGHTALYWYRQSLGQGLEFLIYFQGNSAPDKSGLPSDRFSAERTGGSVSTLTIQRTQQEDSAVYLCASSPAGYGYTFGSGTRLTVV.

This clonotype was seen repeatedly, ten times or more. The gene calls are TRBV28 and TRBJ1-1; a possible D gene is TRBD1 (6 bases). The CDR3 contains 14 residues. Germline V gene sequence: CDR1 MDHEN, CDR2 SYDVKM. V lost 5 bases, J lost 1 base, and 11 bases lay in between. The CDR3 sequence: CASSNYRENTEAFF. CDR3 nucleotide sequence: TGTGCCAGCAGTAACTACAGGGAGAACACTGAAGCTTTCTTT.

This chain uses TRBV4-1 with TRBJ2-1; D perhaps matches TRBD2 (7 bases). The CDR3 totals 17 residues. V gave up 4 bases and J gave up 5 bases, with 21 bases separating them. The germline V gene has CDR1 MGHRA and CDR2 YSYEKL. CDR3 nucleotides: TGCGCCAGCAGCCGCCTCGTTGGAGGGGGGGACCACAATGAGCAGTTCTTC. Encoded protein: CASSRLVGGGDHNEQFF.

CDR3 nucleotides: TGTGCCAGCAGCTTCTCCCCTCAGACTAGCGGCTACGAGCAGTACTTC. It translates to CASSFSPQTSGYEQYF. The chain is built from TRBV11-2 and TRBJ2-7; 9 bases agree with TRBD2. Germline V gives CDR1 SGHAT, CDR2 FQNNGV. The CDR3 has 16 amino acids. The junction had 9 bases not matched to a gene; V was cut back by 3 bases and J by 3 bases.

This clonotype was observed a handful of times. V gene TRBV19 combines with J gene TRBJ1-1, with 10 bases aligning to TRBD1. Germline CDR1 and CDR2: LNHDA and SQIVND (reference sequence). J was trimmed by 4 bases and V by 6 bases; bases with no gene match: 5. CDR3 length: 14 amino acids. The CDR3 loop is CASSRQGATTEAFF. Written as DNA, the CDR3 is TGTGCCAGTAGCCGACAGGGGGCGACCACTGAAGCTTTCTTT.

This clonotype was counted ten times or more. The gene calls are TRBV7-2 and TRBJ1-1, with D possibly TRBD1 on 5 matching bases. Germline CDR1 SGHTA, CDR2 FQGNSA. The ends were cut back, 4 bases at V and 6 bases at J, with 18 bases in the middle. The CDR3 runs to 15 residues. The CDR3 DNA is TGTGCCAGCAGCTCCTACAGGATGGGGATTGCTGAAGCTTTCTTT. Translated, it gives CASSSYRMGIAEAFF. Supplemented by reference TRBV7-2 and TRBJ1-1, the full variable domain reads GAGVSQSPSNKVTEKGKDVELRCDPISGHTALYWYRQSLGQGLEFLIYFQGNSAPDKSGLPSDRFSAERTGGSVSTLTIQRTQQEDSAVYLCASSSYRMGIAEAFFGQGTRLTVV.